The 32 T cell receptor beta chains below come from one sample, sequenced in a study of blood T cell repertoires in COVID-19. Some clones are missing from TCRdb's copy, which holds only in-frame ones; the method was immunoSEQ multiplex PCR. The table includes about 260,000 clones, approximately 89% detected once. Sequencing was performed on PBMCs or T cells enriched from blood (not recorded which). Receptors originate from a woman aged 40-49 years with acute COVID-19.

The CDR3: CASSSGLVLTYEQYF. The DNA for the CDR3 is TGCGCCAGCAGCTCGGGACTAGTTTTGACCTACGAGCAGTACTTC. This sequence joins TRBV5-1 and TRBJ2-7, with 8 bases fitting TRBD2. The ends lost 3 bases at V and 2 bases at J; junction bases unmatched: 7. The CDR3 covers 15 residues. The germline CDR1 and CDR2 sequences are SGHRS and YFSETQ.

This clone was recorded once. The chain recombines TRBV7-9 with TRBJ2-3; 7 bases are shared with TRBD1. This CDR3 is 17 amino acids long. Germline assignment: CDR1 SEHNR and CDR2 FQNEAQ (reference sequence). Unmatched junction bases numbered 16, after V lost 4 bases and J lost 6 bases. The CDR3 DNA reads TGTGCCAGCAGCTCGGGACAGCTCCTGGCCCTTAGTGATACGCAGTATTTT. Encoded protein: CASSSGQLLALSDTQYF.

The rearrangement links TRBV15 to TRBJ2-3; D is uncertain. From germline, CDR1 is LNHNV and CDR2 YYDKDF (reference sequence). The V and J ends lost 1 base and 9 bases respectively, with 8 bases between them. The CDR3 loop spans 12 amino acids. The CDR3 spells CATSRGVRTQYF. For the CDR3, the DNA is TGTGCCACCAGCAGAGGGGTCAGGACGCAGTATTTT.

CDR3 loop: CASSAGGNTIYF. In DNA form, the CDR3 reads TGTGCCAGCAGTGCGGGCGGGAACACCATATATTTT. The chain carries TRBV25-1 and TRBJ1-3; no clear D gene. Looked up from germline, CDR1 is MGHDK and CDR2 is SYGVNS. The V gene lost 4 bases and the J gene lost 7 bases, with 8 bases spanning the gap. The CDR3 length is 12 residues.

The rearrangement links TRBV6-1 to TRBJ1-2, with D possibly being TRBD1 (5 bases). CDR1 MNHNS and CDR2 SASEGT come from the germline V gene. CDR3 length: 16 amino acids. Trimming removed 0 bases at V and 6 bases at J, with 17 bases between. This CDR3 reads CASSEAGVGGDHGYTF. The DNA for the CDR3 is TGTGCCAGCAGTGAAGCGGGTGTGGGGGGTGACCATGGCTACACCTTC.

The rearrangement uses TRBV18 and TRBJ2-1, with 12 bases lining up with TRBD2. The CDR3 contains 14 residues. J lost 6 bases, V lost 5 bases, and 2 bases had no gene match. Germline V lookup: CDR1 KGHSH, CDR2 LQKENI. CDR3 region: CASSASGRANEQFF. The CDR3 nucleotides read TGTGCCAGCTCAGCTAGCGGGAGGGCCAATGAGCAGTTCTTC.

The V call is TRBV28, the J call TRBJ2-7; a possible D gene is TRBD2 (5 bases). Trimming removed 11 bases at V and 4 bases at J, with 15 bases between. Germline V gives CDR1 MDHEN, CDR2 SYDVKM. The CDR3 runs 12 residues. Here the CDR3 reads CAAGLRGYEQYF. The CDR3, as DNA: TGTGCCGCAGGACTCCGAGGGTACGAGCAGTACTTC.

The V gene is TRBV24-1, the J gene TRBJ2-5; 9 bases map to TRBD1. The CDR3 is 15 residues long. The V gene's germline CDR1 is KGHDR and CDR2 SFDVKD. V dropped 3 bases and J dropped 5; count of bases not matched to a gene: 6. As DNA, the CDR3 is TGTGCCACCAGTGATCGGGACAGGGTTGGGGAGACCCAGTACTTC. It is translated as CATSDRDRVGETQYF.

The chain recombines TRBV10-1 with TRBJ2-1; 12 bases match TRBD2. Trimming at V came to 2 bases and at J to 7 bases, leaving 6 bases not matched to a gene. Germline CDR1 WNHNN, CDR2 SYGVQD (reference sequence). This CDR3 has 16 residues. CDR3 nucleotide sequence: TGCGCCAGCAGTGAGAAAGGACTAGCGGGACGTAATGAGCAGTTCTTC. Amino acid sequence: CASSEKGLAGRNEQFF.

The genes are TRBV10-1 and TRBJ1-4; 9 bases line up with TRBD1. The CDR3 is made up of 15 amino acids. Germline CDR1 is WNHNN and CDR2 is SYGVQD (reference sequence). The J segment lost 8 bases and the V segment lost 2 bases, leaving 6 bases of the junction unmatched. CDR3 residues: CASSERTGVGEKLFF. The CDR3 DNA sequence: TGCGCCAGCAGTGAGAGGACAGGGGTTGGGGAAAAACTGTTTTTT.

The V and J genes are TRBV14 and TRBJ2-1, with 7 bases identical to TRBD2. Trimming took 4 bases from V and 8 from J; bases not matched to a gene: 8. The CDR3 is 14 amino acids. Germline V lookup: CDR1 SGHDN, CDR2 FVKESK. The DNA of the CDR3 is TGTGCCAGCAGCCTCTGGGAGGGAGCGGATGAGCAGTTCTTC. As protein: CASSLWEGADEQFF.

The rearrangement uses TRBV11-3 and TRBJ2-7, with 9 bases identical to TRBD1. The V and J ends lost 5 bases and 4 bases, in that order; junction bases with no gene match: 6. The CDR3 has 14 amino acids. Germline V gives CDR1 SGHNT, CDR2 YENEEA. The DNA of the CDR3 is TGTGCCAGCAGCCCGTCCGACAGGGGGTACGAGCAGTACTTC. Translated: CASSPSDRGYEQYF. Combining the CDR3 with reference TRBV11-3 and TRBJ2-7 gives the whole variable domain EAGVVQSPRYKIIEKKQPVAFWCNPISGHNTLYWYLQNLGQGPELLIRYENEEAVDDSQLPKDRFSAERLKGVDSTLKIQPAELGDSAVYLCASSPSDRGYEQYFGPGTRLTVT.

This chain connects TRBV6-5 to TRBJ1-1; no reliable D call. V was cut by 5 bases and J by 3 bases, with 7 bases left in between. CDR1 is MNHEY and CDR2 is SVGAGI in the germline V gene. This CDR3 spans 12 amino acids. The DNA of the CDR3 is TGTGCCAGCAGTCCCGGGGACACTGAAGCTTTCTTT. Amino acid sequence: CASSPGDTEAFF.

This chain links TRBV21-1 with TRBJ1-2; the table gives TRBD1 as D, unverified against the DNA. TRBV21-1 is labeled a pseudogene. The CDR3 runs 15 residues. In DNA form, the CDR3 reads TGTGCCAGCAGGAGAGACAGGGGGAACGACTATGGCTACACCTTC. It translates to CASRRDRGNDYGYTF.

The gene calls are TRBV10-3 and TRBJ2-1; perhaps TRBD2 as D (5 bases). The CDR3 is made up of 15 amino acids. V shed 3 bases and J shed 1 base, with 10 bases lying between them. Germline V gene data show CDR1 as ENHRY and CDR2 as SYGVKD. The CDR3 DNA follows: TGTGCCATCAGTGACCGCGGGTTATCCTACAATGAGCAGTTCTTC. Its translation: CAISDRGLSYNEQFF.

The chain recombines TRBV12-5 with TRBJ2-1; TRBD1 matches at 9 bases. CDR1 is LGHNT and CDR2 is FRNRAP in the germline V gene. This CDR3 is built from 16 residues. J gave up 4 bases and V 0 bases, and 4 bases lay outside the gene matches. The CDR3 nucleotides read TGTGCTAGTGGTTTGGTGGTCGGGACAGGGTACAATGAGCAGTTCTTC. Translated, it gives CASGLVVGTGYNEQFF.

The chain links TRBV30 to TRBJ1-5; weak D call: TRBD1 (6 bases). The CDR3 loop spans 14 amino acids. CDR1 and CDR2 (germline): GTSNPN, SVGIG (reference sequence). Deletions cut 5 bases from V and 3 bases from J, with 14 bases between. The CDR3 sequence is CAWATGIDNQPQHF. The CDR3 bases are TGTGCCTGGGCTACAGGGATCGACAATCAGCCCCAGCATTTT.

The chain links TRBV15 to TRBJ2-7; maybe TRBD2 (6 bases). The CDR3 contains 16 residues. Per germline, CDR1 LNHNV and CDR2 YYDKDF (reference sequence). With 1 base removed from V and 0 bases from J, the gap between germline ends came to 13 bases. CDR3 DNA sequence: TGTGCCACCAGCAGAGGAGCGGGTGCTTCCTCCTACGAGCAGTACGTC. It yields the protein CATSRGAGASSYEQYV.

The chain joins TRBV5-3 to TRBJ2-5; D is possibly TRBD1 (6 bases). TRBV5-3 is known as an ORF, though its function is uncertain. The V end was cut by 4 bases, the J end by 3 bases, with 16 bases between. The CDR3 extends over 15 amino acids. CDR3 sequence (DNA): TGTGCCAGAAGCCCGGGCCCAGGGGATGAAGAGACCCAGTACTTC. Amino acid sequence: CARSPGPGDEETQYF.

V usage is TRBV18 and J usage is TRBJ1-5, with 7 bases fitting TRBD1. The CDR3 sequence is 13 residues long. V was clipped by 10 bases and J by 3 bases; unmatched bases: 6. Germline CDR1 reads KGHSH; CDR2 reads LQKENI. CDR3 protein: CATVQGHNQPQHF. CDR3 bases: TGTGCCACCGTACAGGGGCACAATCAGCCCCAGCATTTT.

The CDR3 nucleotides are TGTGCCAGCAGCGTCGCCCGGGTTGCGGACAAGCATCATCGCTACACCTTC. Its translation: CASSVARVADKHHRYTF. The chain has TRBV9 and TRBJ1-2, with D possibly being TRBD1 (5 bases). Trimming took off 2 bases at V and 9 bases at J, with 26 bases between the two ends. From germline, CDR1 is SGDLS and CDR2 YYNGEE. The CDR3 is 17 amino acids.

This chain joins TRBV5-4 and TRBJ2-1, with 9 positions matching TRBD1. The junction had 6 bases not matched to a gene; V was cut back by 1 base and J by 7 bases. Looked up from germline, CDR1 is SGHNT and CDR2 is YYREEE (reference sequence). The CDR3 length is 15 residues. The CDR3: CASSLLQGAQNEQFF. The CDR3 nucleotides read TGTGCCAGCAGCTTGTTACAGGGGGCGCAAAATGAGCAGTTCTTC.

This sequence joins TRBV7-9 and TRBJ1-2, with 8 positions matching TRBD1. The ends lost 5 bases at V and 4 bases at J; junction bases unmatched: 9. CDR1 SEHNR and CDR2 FQNEAQ come from the germline V gene (reference sequence). This CDR3 is 15 amino acids long. The CDR3 DNA reads TGTGCCAGCAGCAAATACAAGGACAGGGCCTATGGCTACACCTTC. This gives the protein CASSKYKDRAYGYTF.

This chain connects TRBV11-3 to TRBJ2-2; TRBD2 aligns across 9 bases. V was pared by 5 bases and J by 4 bases, with 11 bases of the junction left unmatched. CDR1 and CDR2 from the germline V gene are SGHNT and YENEEA. There are 17 residues in the CDR3. The CDR3 sequence is CASSRSSLAGSTGELFF. Here the CDR3 DNA reads TGTGCCAGCAGCCGCTCGTCTCTAGCGGGGTCCACCGGGGAGCTGTTTTTT.

This clone was seen a few times. V and J are TRBV27 and TRBJ1-2; the D gene is possibly TRBD1 (6 bases). Trimming pared 7 bases from V and 0 bases from J, leaving 15 bases between. Germline CDR1 MNHEY, CDR2 SMNVEV (reference sequence). The CDR3 sequence is 15 residues long. CDR3 sequence reads: CASKKTTGSNYGYTF. Here the CDR3 DNA reads TGTGCCAGCAAAAAAACGACAGGCTCTAACTATGGCTACACCTTC.

V usage is TRBV7-8 and J usage is TRBJ2-2, with D hard to call. The V end was cut by 5 bases, the J end by 0 bases, with 7 bases between. The CDR3 sequence is 14 residues long. The germline V gene encodes CDR1 SGHVS and CDR2 FQNEAQ. The CDR3 DNA reads as TGTGCCAGCAGCATTGACTCGAACACCGGGGAGCTGTTTTTT. Protein: CASSIDSNTGELFF.

The rearrangement joins TRBV19 to TRBJ1-4, with 11 bases fitting TRBD1. The CDR3 sequence is 17 residues long. V shed 7 bases and J 7 bases; nucleotides not matched to a gene: 14. Germline V gene data show CDR1 as LNHDA and CDR2 as SQIVND (reference sequence). CDR3 region: CASNHGGPGTGGEKLFF. The DNA for the CDR3 is TGTGCCAGTAACCACGGGGGCCCCGGGACAGGGGGTGAAAAACTGTTTTTT.

The chain is built from TRBV28 and TRBJ2-3; 9 bases are a match to TRBD1. The CDR3 loop spans 14 amino acids. V shed 5 bases, J shed 2 bases, and the junction held 2 bases outside the gene matches. CDR1 and CDR2 (germline): MDHEN, SYDVKM. The CDR3 sequence: CASSRTGDTDTQYF. As DNA, the CDR3 is TGTGCCAGCAGTAGGACAGGGGACACAGATACGCAGTATTTT.

The sample holds one count of this clone. This chain uses TRBV12-3 or TRBV12-4 with TRBJ2-7; 9 bases align to TRBD1. CDR3 length: 13 amino acids. Trimming removed 6 bases from V and 6 bases from J; junction bases left unmatched: 6. CDR3 sequence: CASSPGTGREQYF. Written as DNA, the CDR3 is TGTGCCAGCAGCCCTGGGACAGGGCGCGAGCAGTACTTC.

The V and J genes are TRBV19 and TRBJ2-5; 7 nucleotides agree with TRBD1. V was pared by 1 base and J by 5 bases, with 4 bases of the junction left unmatched. The germline gives CDR1 LNHDA, CDR2 SQIVND (reference sequence). The CDR3 runs to 14 residues. The CDR3 loop reads CASSIAGGYETQYF. The CDR3 nucleotides read TGTGCCAGTAGTATAGCAGGGGGATACGAGACCCAGTACTTC.

The chain links TRBV3-1 (or the pseudogene TRBV3-2) to TRBJ1-1; D not resolved. Germline V gene lookup returns CDR1 LGHDT and CDR2 YNNKEL (reference sequence). Between the trimmed V and J ends, which lost 1 base and 4 bases, there was a span of 13 bases. The CDR3 runs 15 residues. CDR3 sequence reads: CASSQVRGTGTEAFF. The CDR3 DNA sequence: TGTGCCAGCAGCCAAGTCCGCGGTACGGGCACTGAAGCTTTCTTT.

The V and J genes are TRBV7-9 and TRBJ1-4; no reliable D call. The V and J ends lost 5 bases and 8 bases respectively, with 15 bases between them. The CDR3 spans 14 residues. CDR1 and CDR2 from the germline V gene are SEHNR and FQNEAQ (reference sequence). The CDR3 sequence: CASSPVLSGEKLFF. In DNA, the CDR3 is TGTGCCAGCAGCCCGGTCTTAAGCGGGGAAAAACTGTTTTTT.